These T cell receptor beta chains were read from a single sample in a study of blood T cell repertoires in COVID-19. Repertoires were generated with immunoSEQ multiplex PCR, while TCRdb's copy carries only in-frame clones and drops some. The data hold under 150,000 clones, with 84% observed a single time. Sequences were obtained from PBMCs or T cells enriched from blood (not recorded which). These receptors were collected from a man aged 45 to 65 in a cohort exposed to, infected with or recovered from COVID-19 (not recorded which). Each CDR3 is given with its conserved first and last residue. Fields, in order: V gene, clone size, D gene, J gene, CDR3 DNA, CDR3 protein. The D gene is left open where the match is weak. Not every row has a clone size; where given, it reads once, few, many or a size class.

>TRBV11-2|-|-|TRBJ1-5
TGTGCCAGCAGCCTTGGGGCTGGGACATCTTTCAATCAGCCCCAGCATTTT
CASSLGAGTSFNQPQHF
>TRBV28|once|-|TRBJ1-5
TGTGCCAGCAAGGAACGGGGAAAGGGAAATCAGCCCCAGCATTTT
CASKERGKGNQPQHF
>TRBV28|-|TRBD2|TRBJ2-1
TGTGCCAGCAGTTTGGACCGACGGCGGGGGGAAGGTGGTGAGCAGTTCTTC
CASSLDRRRGEGGEQFF
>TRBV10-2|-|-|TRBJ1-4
TGCGCCAGCAGTGATTCGGGGGGCCGGAATGAAAAACTGTTTTTT
CASSDSGGRNEKLFF
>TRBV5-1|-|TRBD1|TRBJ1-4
TGCGCCTCCCGGGACAGAGATAATGAAAAACTGTTTTTT
CASRDRDNEKLFF
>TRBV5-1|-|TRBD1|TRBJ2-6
TGCGCCAGCAGCCTAGACAGGGAAGGGGCCAACGTCCTGACTTTC
CASSLDREGANVLTF
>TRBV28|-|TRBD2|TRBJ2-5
TGTGCCAGCAGCATCGGAGAGCTAGCGGAAGAAAGAGAGACCCAGTACTTC
CASSIGELAEERETQYF
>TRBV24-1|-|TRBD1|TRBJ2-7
TGTGCCACCAGCGCAACAGGGACCAGGGGGTCGGGACCCTTATCCTACGAGCAGTACTTC
CATSATGTRGSGPLSYEQYF
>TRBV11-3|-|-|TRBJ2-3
TGTGCCAGCAGCTTAGAAGAGGGCGGGGCAGATACGCAGTATTTT
CASSLEEGGADTQYF
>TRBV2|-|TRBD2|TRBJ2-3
TGTGCCAGTGGAGGCGGAAAGCGGGGAGACACAGATACGCAGTATTTT
CASGGGKRGDTDTQYF
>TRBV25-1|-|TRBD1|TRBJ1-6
TGTGCCAGCAGCAAGACAGGGCGGGGTTCACCCCTCCACTTT
CASSKTGRGSPLHF
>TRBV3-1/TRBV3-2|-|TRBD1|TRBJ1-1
TGTGCCAGCAGCCAAGAGGGACAGCCTGAAGCTTTCTTT
CASSQEGQPEAFF
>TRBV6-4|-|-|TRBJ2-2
TGTGCCAGCAGCGGGACACCCGGGACCGGGGAGCTGTTTTTT
CASSGTPGTGELFF
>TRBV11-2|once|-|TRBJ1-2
TGTGCCAGCTGGGGGGACTATGGCTACACCTTC
CASWGDYGYTF
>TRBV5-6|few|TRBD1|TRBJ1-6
TGTGCCAGCAGCTTGGCCAGGGGGGATAATTCACCCCTCCACTTT
CASSLARGDNSPLHF
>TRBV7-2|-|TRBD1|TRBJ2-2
TGTGCCAGCAGCTTGGGACAGGGGACCGGGGAGCTGTTTTTT
CASSLGQGTGELFF
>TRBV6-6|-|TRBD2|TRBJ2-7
TGTGCCAGCAGTTACTCGCGGGAGGACTACGAGCAGTACTTC
CASSYSREDYEQYF
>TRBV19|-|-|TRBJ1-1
TGTGCCAGTAGTATAACTGGGCAGACTGAAGCTTTCTTT
CASSITGQTEAFF
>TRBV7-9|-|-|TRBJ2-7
TGTGCCAGCAGCTTAGCGGGCTACTACGAGCAGTACTTC
CASSLAGYYEQYF
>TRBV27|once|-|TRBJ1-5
TGTGCCAGCAGTCCGGGGACACCTACGAATCAGCCCCAGCATTTT
CASSPGTPTNQPQHF
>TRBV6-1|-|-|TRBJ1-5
TGTGCCAGCAGTGAGGGCAGCATACATAGCAATCAGCCCCAGCATTTT
CASSEGSIHSNQPQHF
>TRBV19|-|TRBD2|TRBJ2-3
TGTGCCAGTAGTCCAATAGCGGGAGGGCCCGGCACAGATACGCAGTATTTT
CASSPIAGGPGTDTQYF
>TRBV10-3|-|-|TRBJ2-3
TGTGCCATCAGTGAGTCACCGGGACTTAGGGATACGCAGTATTTT
CAISESPGLRDTQYF
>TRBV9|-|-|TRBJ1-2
TGTGCCAGCAGCCAGACAGAGCACTATGGCTACACCTTC
CASSQTEHYGYTF
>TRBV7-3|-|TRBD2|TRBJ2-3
TGTGCCAGCAGCCCGCCGGGACTAGCGGGCACAGATACGCAGTATTTT
CASSPPGLAGTDTQYF
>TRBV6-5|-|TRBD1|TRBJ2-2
TGTGCCAGCAGGGGACAGGGGGCATTCGGGGAGCTGTTTTTT
CASRGQGAFGELFF
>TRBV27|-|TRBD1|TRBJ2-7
TGTGCCAGCAGCCCCAGGGGGACCAACCAAGTCTACGAGCAGTACTTC
CASSPRGTNQVYEQYF
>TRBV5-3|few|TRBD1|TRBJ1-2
TGTGCCAGAAGCTCGGCACACCGGGGACAGCAACATGGCTACACCTTC
CARSSAHRGQQHGYTF
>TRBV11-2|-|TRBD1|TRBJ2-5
TGTGCCAGCAGCCAGGGGGTTGTTGAGACCCAGTACTTC
CASSQGVVETQYF
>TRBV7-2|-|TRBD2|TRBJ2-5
TGTGCCAGCAGCTTAGTAGGTAGCGGGGCCCAAGAGACCCAGTACTTC
CASSLVGSGAQETQYF
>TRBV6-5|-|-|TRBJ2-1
TGTGCCAGCAGTCAACTAGCAAGCTCCTACAATGAGCAGTTCTTC
CASSQLASSYNEQFF
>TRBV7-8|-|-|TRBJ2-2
TGTGCCAGCAGCTTAGCACGGGACACCGGGGAGCTGTTTTTT
CASSLARDTGELFF
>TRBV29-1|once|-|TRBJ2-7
TGCAGCGTTGAGCTAGGGGCTGGGGAGCAGTACTTC
CSVELGAGEQYF
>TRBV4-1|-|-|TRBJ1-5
TGCGCCAGCAGCCAAGATTATCCAGCGAATCAGCCCCAGCATTTT
CASSQDYPANQPQHF
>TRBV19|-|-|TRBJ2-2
TGTGCCAGTAAGTCGACTCAGTTGTCGAACACCGGGGAGCTGTTTTTT
CASKSTQLSNTGELFF
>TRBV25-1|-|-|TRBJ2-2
TGTGCCAGCAGTCCCCTGGAGGGAAAGGCAAACACCGGGGAGCTGTTTTTT
CASSPLEGKANTGELFF
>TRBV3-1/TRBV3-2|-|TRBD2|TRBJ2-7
TGTGCCAGCAGCCCCGCACCAGCGGGAGCCTACGAGCAGTACTTC
CASSPAPAGAYEQYF
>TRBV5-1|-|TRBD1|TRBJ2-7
TGCGCCAGCAGGGCAGGGGGCGGCCCCTACGAGCAGTACTTC
CASRAGGGPYEQYF
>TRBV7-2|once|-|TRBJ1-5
TGTGCCAGCAGCTCCTCTTGGCTTAGCAATCAGCCCCAGCATTTT
CASSSSWLSNQPQHF
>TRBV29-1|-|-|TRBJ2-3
TGCAGCGCCCGTCTCGGGGACACAGATACGCAGTATTTT
CSARLGDTDTQYF